Listed below are T cell receptor beta chains from one sample, sequenced in a study of human T cells and chemical hapten exposure. TCRdb redid the calling of the RACE reads with MiXCR, one entry per CDR3 protein. The repertoire holds 40,000 to 50,000 distinct CDR3 sequences, 4% seen once, with roughly 24% in the top ten. The sequencing here drew on whole blood, taken in connection with sensitization to the hapten diphenylcyclopropenone (DPC). These receptor sequences come from a man aged 45-60 years with alopecia areata. Some clones in this sample may be carry-over from other donors' samples. Each CDR3 is given with its conserved first and last residue. A D gene is named only where the DNA matches it firmly. The listing skips clone size in some rows; elsewhere it reads once, few, many or a size class.

D gene	CDR3 length	V gene	J gene	clone size	CDR3 DNA	CDR3 protein
TRBD1	14	TRBV5-1	TRBJ2-7	many	TGCGCCAGCAGCCCGGGACAGAGTTCCTACGAGCAGTACTTC	CASSPGQSSYEQYF
TRBD1	19	TRBV7-2	TRBJ1-2	many	TGTGCCAGCAGCTTAGGCGGACCGGGACAGCCTCCCCCGGTTGGTGGCTACACCTTC	CASSLGGPGQPPPVGGYTF
-	14	TRBV7-2	TRBJ2-5	many	TGTGCCAGCAGCCCCGGGGGTTTGGTGGAGACCCAGTACTTC	CASSPGGLVETQYF
TRBD2	21	TRBV6-6	TRBJ2-4	many	TGTGCCAGCCCCGAGGGGGGCATGGGGACTAGCGGGAAAATAGCCAAAAACATTCAGTACTTC	CASPEGGMGTSGKIAKNIQYF
TRBD1	14	TRBV6-5	TRBJ1-6	many	TGTGCCAGCAGACTTCCGGGACAGACTTCACCCCTCCACTTT	CASRLPGQTSPLHF
-	14	TRBV21-1	TRBJ2-1	many	TGTGCCAGCAGCAAAGCGCTAGGGACCCATGAGCAGTTCTTC	CASSKALGTHEQFF
-	15	TRBV3-1	TRBJ2-1	many	TGTGCCAGCAGCCAAAGCGCGCTGCGTCGTGGTGAGCAGTTCTTC	CASSQSALRRGEQFF
-	14	TRBV20-1	TRBJ2-7	many	TGCAGTGCTAGCCTCCTGGGAGCTTCCTACGAGCAGTACTTC	CSASLLGASYEQYF
-	12	TRBV29-1	TRBJ2-5	-	TGCAGCGTTGAAGTGGACCTCAGGGCCCAGTACTTC	CSVEVDLRAQYF
-	15	TRBV28	TRBJ1-6	few	TGTGCCAGCAGGGAACACGGAACTAATAATTCACCCCTCCACTTT	CASREHGTNNSPLHF
-	11	TRBV14	TRBJ2-5	many	TGTGCCAGCAGCCAACAAGAGACCCAGTACTTC	CASSQQETQYF
TRBD1	14	TRBV4-3	TRBJ1-4	many	TGCGCCAGCAGCCAAGATCCAGGGGGACAAAAACTGTTTTTT	CASSQDPGGQKLFF
TRBD2	17	TRBV6-1	TRBJ2-3	-	TGTGCCAGCAGTGCCCCAGCGGGAGGGGGGGGGTCAGATACGCAGTATTTT	CASSAPAGGGGSDTQYF
TRBD1	14	TRBV12-3/TRBV12-4	TRBJ1-1	few	TGTGCCAGCAGTATTCGACAGGGAGGTACTGAAGCTTTCTTT	CASSIRQGGTEAFF
TRBD2	16	TRBV2	TRBJ2-1	many	TGTGCCAGCAGCAAAGCTTCCAGCGGGACTGACAATGAGCAGTTCTTC	CASSKASSGTDNEQFF
-	13	TRBV18	TRBJ2-1	many	TGTGCCAGCTCAATCACAACAGGGAATGAGCAGTTCTTC	CASSITTGNEQFF
TRBD1	14	TRBV6-2/TRBV6-3	TRBJ1-2	-	TGTGCCAGCAGCCTCCGGGACAGGGCCTGGGGCTACACCTTC	CASSLRDRAWGYTF
-	13	TRBV7-2	TRBJ2-3	many	TGTGCCAGCAGCTCCCTAGGACCAGATACGCAGTATTTT	CASSSLGPDTQYF
-	13	TRBV7-6	TRBJ2-7	many	TGTGCCAGCAGCCCGCGGCAGGGGGGCGAGCAGTACTTC	CASSPRQGGEQYF
TRBD2	18	TRBV5-6	TRBJ2-2	-	TGTGCCAGCAGCTTGATGGGTCTAGCGGCCTTACGCACCGGGGAGCTGTTTTTT	CASSLMGLAALRTGELFF
TRBD1	15	TRBV3-1	TRBJ2-3	many	TGTGCCAGCAGCCATCCGGGACAGAGCACAGATACGCAGTATTTT	CASSHPGQSTDTQYF
-	13	TRBV30	TRBJ1-5	many	TGTGCCTGGAGTATACAGGAGAATCAGCCCCAGCATTTT	CAWSIQENQPQHF
-	15	TRBV4-1	TRBJ2-7	many	TGCGCCAGCAGCCCCAACGTGGAGCTCCCCTACGAGCAGTACTTC	CASSPNVELPYEQYF
-	14	TRBV27	TRBJ1-6	many	TGTGCCAGCACCTCCTTGGGGGCGAATTCACCCCTCCACTTT	CASTSLGANSPLHF
TRBD2	15	TRBV2	TRBJ2-1	many	TGTGCCAGCAGTGAGACCGGGAGGGCCTGGGTTGAGCAGTTCTTC	CASSETGRAWVEQFF
-	13	TRBV28	TRBJ2-7	many	TGTGCCAGCAATTCGGGACACTCCTACGAGCAGTACTTC	CASNSGHSYEQYF
TRBD2	17	TRBV5-4	TRBJ2-2	many	TGTGCCAGCAGCTTTATAGGACTAGCGCGAAACACCGGGGAGCTGTTTTTT	CASSFIGLARNTGELFF
-	14	TRBV20-1	TRBJ1-1	-	TGCAGTGCTAGAGACAGGGGTCTAACCCCTGAAGCTTTCTTT	CSARDRGLTPEAFF
-	15	TRBV5-1	TRBJ1-4	many	TGCGCCAGCAGCTTGGAGGGTGCAACTAATGAAAAACTGTTTTTT	CASSLEGATNEKLFF
-	15	TRBV12-3/TRBV12-4	TRBJ1-5	many	TGTGCCAGCAGTCCTGTCGACCTGGGGAGTCAGCCCCAGCATTTT	CASSPVDLGSQPQHF
-	14	TRBV5-1	TRBJ2-7	many	TGCGCCAGCAGCTTGGCCGGGGCGTTCTACGAGCAGTACTTC	CASSLAGAFYEQYF
TRBD1	15	TRBV4-2	TRBJ2-3	many	TGTGCCAGCAGCCACGCAGGACAGGGAATGGATACGCAGTATTTT	CASSHAGQGMDTQYF